Following are 30 T cell receptor beta chains from one sample sequenced in a study of cytomegalovirus exposure and HLA in healthy donors. The PCR contained 60 Vbeta and 13 Jbeta primers. TCRdb keeps only in-frame clones here, not all; method: immunoSEQ multiplex PCR. The sample has 65,000 to 85,000 clones, more than 80% seen once; the top ten hold approximately 1.9%. Material: PBMCs. These receptors were obtained from a woman in her 30s in good health and CMV-seronegative.

The gene calls are TRBV4-1 and TRBJ2-5; the D gene is possibly TRBD1 (6 bases). Germline lookup yields CDR1 MGHRA and CDR2 YSYEKL. V was pared by 9 bases and J by 0 bases, with 11 bases between. The CDR3 contains 13 residues. In DNA, the CDR3 is TGCGCCAGTCGACAGGACAACCAAGAGACCCAGTACTTC. As protein: CASRQDNQETQYF.

The gene calls are TRBV7-9 and TRBJ2-1; a weak D match, TRBD1 (5 bases). Between the trimmed V and J ends, which lost 5 bases and 7 bases, there was a span of 9 bases. The CDR3 consists of 12 residues. Germline CDR1 is SEHNR and CDR2 is FQNEAQ (reference sequence). In DNA, the CDR3 is TGTGCCAGCAGCCCACAGGTAAATGAGCAGTTCTTC. Its translation: CASSPQVNEQFF. Full variable domain (rest looked up from reference TRBV7-9 and TRBJ2-1): DTGVSQNPRHKITKRGQNVTFRCDPISEHNRLYWYRQTLGQGPEFLTYFQNEAQLEKSRLLSDRFSAERPKGSFSTLEIQRTEQGDSAMYLCASSPQVNEQFFGPGTRLTVL.

The V call is TRBV10-3, the J call TRBJ1-2; 8 bases match TRBD1. This CDR3 spans 13 amino acids. Germline values: CDR1 ENHRY, CDR2 SYGVKD. V was pared by 3 bases and J by 4 bases, with 1 base of the junction left unmatched. The CDR3 DNA reads TGTGCCATCAGTGATGGACAGGGCTATGGCTACACCTTC. Its translation: CAISDGQGYGYTF.

The V and J genes are TRBV5-6 and TRBJ2-5, with TRBD2 as a possible D gene (6 bases). This CDR3 region has 14 residues. The germline V gene encodes CDR1 SGHDT and CDR2 YYEEEE. Trimming removed 0 bases at V and 5 bases at J, with 11 bases between. The CDR3 coding sequence is TGTGCCAGCAGCTTGGAGGGAGGAGCGGAGACCCAGTACTTC. Encoded protein: CASSLEGGAETQYF. Full variable domain (rest looked up from reference TRBV5-6 and TRBJ2-5): DAGVTQSPTHLIKTRGQQVTLRCSPKSGHDTVSWYQQALGQGPQFIFQYYEEEERQRGNFPDRFSGHQFPNYSSELNVNALLLGDSALYLCASSLEGGAETQYFGPGTRLLVL.

This chain uses TRBV7-3 with TRBJ2-7; 8 bases are a match to TRBD2. The germline gives CDR1 SGHTA, CDR2 FQGTGA. The trim removed 5 bases at V and 3 bases at J, leaving 3 bases unmatched. The CDR3 has 13 residues. This chain's CDR3 is CASSPGTSYEQYF. The CDR3 nucleotides are TGTGCCAGCAGCCCCGGGACTAGCTACGAGCAGTACTTC.

The V call is TRBV19, the J call TRBJ2-3, with a tentative D call TRBD1 (5 bases). V gave up 5 bases and J gave up 2 bases, with 14 bases separating them. The V gene's germline CDR1 is LNHDA and CDR2 SQIVND (reference sequence). The CDR3 is made up of 15 amino acids. The CDR3 loop is CASSPRQRITDTQYF. The CDR3 region has the DNA TGTGCCAGTAGTCCGCGACAGAGAATCACAGATACGCAGTATTTT.

This chain links TRBV7-2 with TRBJ1-2; D perhaps matches TRBD1 (6 bases). Germline loops: CDR1 SGHTA, CDR2 FQGNSA. The CDR3 is 13 residues long. Trimming removed 5 bases from V and 7 bases from J, with 14 bases in between. CDR3 nucleotide sequence: TGTGCCAGCAGCCCAGGGGTTCCCTCTGGCTACACCTTC. It encodes CASSPGVPSGYTF.

This clone has just a few counts. The chain links TRBV29-1 to TRBJ1-1, with a weak D call TRBD1 (5 bases). The germline CDR1 and CDR2 sequences are SQVTM and ANQGSEA. The CDR3 is made up of 13 amino acids. V gave up 3 bases and J gave up 1 base, with 9 bases separating them. The CDR3 spells CSVEQGGNTEAFF. Written as DNA, the CDR3 is TGCAGCGTTGAGCAGGGAGGGAACACTGAAGCTTTCTTT. The complete variable domain, with remaining parts taken from reference TRBV29-1 and TRBJ1-1, reads SAVISQKPSRDICQRGTSLTIQCQVDSQVTMMFWYRQQPGQSLTLIATANQGSEATYESGFVIDKFPISRPNLTFSTLTVSNMSPEDSSIYLCSVEQGGNTEAFFGQGTRLTVV.

The V gene is TRBV19, the J gene TRBJ2-1, with 8 bases matching TRBD2. V lost 1 base to trimming and J lost 2 bases; unmatched junction nucleotides: 7. The CDR3 contains 17 residues. CDR1 and CDR2 (germline): LNHDA, SQIVND (reference sequence). CDR3: CASSIGGAGGPYNEQFF. In DNA, the CDR3 is TGTGCCAGTAGTATAGGTGGCGCGGGAGGTCCCTACAATGAGCAGTTCTTC.

The chain joins TRBV28 to TRBJ1-2, with no clear D. V was shortened by 3 bases and J by 0 bases, with 8 bases between the two germline ends. The CDR3 has 14 amino acids. The germline V gene encodes CDR1 MDHEN and CDR2 SYDVKM. Written as DNA, the CDR3 is TGTGCCAGCAGTTTTAGTACAGCTAACTATGGCTACACCTTC. Protein: CASSFSTANYGYTF.

V is TRBV7-2 and J is TRBJ2-5; 7 nucleotides agree with TRBD1. This CDR3 region has 15 residues. Trimming cost V 1 base and J 4 bases; bases outside gene matches: 6. Per germline, CDR1 SGHTA and CDR2 FQGNSA. The CDR3 spells CASSLVQGRGETQYF. The CDR3 nucleotides are TGTGCCAGCAGCTTAGTACAGGGGAGAGGAGAGACCCAGTACTTC.

The genes are TRBV4-3 and TRBJ2-1; maybe TRBD2 (6 bases). Trimming removed 0 bases at V and 2 bases at J, with 23 bases between. Germline loops: CDR1 LGHNA, CDR2 YSLEER. This CDR3 spans 20 amino acids. CDR3 DNA: TGCGCCAGCAGCCAAGAACTAGCTCGAAGACTACAAAAGACCTACAATGAGCAGTTCTTC. This encodes CASSQELARRLQKTYNEQFF.

This clone was seen just once. The V gene is TRBV19, the J gene TRBJ2-3; 10 bases line up with TRBD2. This CDR3 has 15 amino acids. The trim removed 3 bases at V and 7 bases at J, leaving 7 bases unmatched. Germline V gives CDR1 LNHDA, CDR2 SQIVND (reference sequence). CDR3: CASSMTSGRPYTQYF. In DNA form, the CDR3 reads TGTGCCAGTAGTATGACTAGCGGGCGCCCTTATACGCAGTATTTT.

This sequence joins TRBV4-1 and TRBJ2-3; D ambiguous. Trimming removed 4 bases at V and 2 bases at J, with 19 bases between. Germline V gene data show CDR1 as MGHRA and CDR2 as YSYEKL. CDR3 size: 17 residues. The CDR3 DNA reads as TGCGCCAGCAGCCCGTCAAGAGCGCGGATTTACACAGATACGCAGTATTTT. Translation gives CASSPSRARIYTDTQYF.

The chain couples TRBV9 to TRBJ1-1; D remains unclear. Between the trimmed V and J ends, which lost 3 bases and 0 bases, there was a span of 9 bases. CDR1 is SGDLS, CDR2 YYNGEE, per germline. The CDR3 has 14 residues. The CDR3 coding sequence is TGTGCCAGCAGCGCGGGTGACCTGAACACTGAAGCTTTCTTT. Translated: CASSAGDLNTEAFF.

CDR3 sequence reads: CASSLMAGRQETQYF. CDR3 DNA: TGTGCCAGCAGCTTAATGGCGGGACGCCAAGAGACCCAGTACTTC. The chain employs TRBV7-2 and TRBJ2-5, with a weak D call TRBD2 (6 bases). Germline assignment: CDR1 SGHTA and CDR2 FQGNSA. The ends were cut back, 2 bases at V and 1 base at J, with 11 bases in the middle. The CDR3 consists of 15 residues.

The chain has TRBV6-5 and TRBJ2-3; D is possibly TRBD2 (5 bases). V was trimmed by 0 bases and J by 6 bases, leaving 10 bases between them. The CDR3 covers 14 residues. Germline V gives CDR1 MNHEY, CDR2 SVGAGI. As DNA, the CDR3 is TGTGCCAGCAGTTACTCAGAGGGCGGGGATACGCAGTATTTT. Protein sequence: CASSYSEGGDTQYF.

V is TRBV5-6 and J is TRBJ1-3, with 9 bases aligning to TRBD1. This CDR3 contains 19 residues. After removal of 4 bases from V and 0 bases from J, the junction contained 14 bases not matched to a gene. CDR1 is SGHDT, CDR2 YYEEEE, per germline. As DNA, the CDR3 is TGTGCCAGCAGCGAGGCCTCGGACAGGGGTTTAATCTCTGGAAACACCATATATTTT. It encodes CASSEASDRGLISGNTIYF. Combining the CDR3 with reference TRBV5-6 and TRBJ1-3 gives the whole variable domain DAGVTQSPTHLIKTRGQQVTLRCSPKSGHDTVSWYQQALGQGPQFIFQYYEEEERQRGNFPDRFSGHQFPNYSSELNVNALLLGDSALYLCASSEASDRGLISGNTIYFGEGSWLTVV.

This clone has a handful of counts. V usage is TRBV21-1 and J usage is TRBJ2-7; the table's TRBD2 call for D was not verified on the DNA. TRBV21-1 is a pseudogene locus. The CDR3 sequence is 18 residues long. For the CDR3, the DNA is TGTGCCAGCAGCAAAGGGGGGGGTTGGCGGCTAGCTTTCGACGAGCAGTACTTC. Protein: CASSKGGGWRLAFDEQYF.

Written as DNA, the CDR3 is TGTGCCAGCCAGACTAGCGGGACTACCGCGCAGTACTTC. It encodes CASQTSGTTAQYF. The rearrangement links TRBV5-5 to TRBJ2-7; 11 bases are shared with TRBD2. The CDR3 is 13 amino acids. The J segment lost 9 bases and the V segment lost 7 bases, leaving 9 bases of the junction unmatched. The germline V gene has CDR1 SGHKS and CDR2 YYEKEE (reference sequence).

The chain has TRBV9 and TRBJ2-7; 8 bases map to TRBD2. This CDR3 has 14 amino acids. CDR1 is SGDLS, CDR2 YYNGEE, per germline. V lost 7 bases, J lost 5 bases, and 11 bases stayed unmatched. Written as DNA, the CDR3 is TGTGCCAGCGCCCCCCGCAACGGGAGGGACGAGCAGTACTTC. It encodes CASAPRNGRDEQYF.

The chain joins TRBV7-9 to TRBJ2-2; 15 nucleotides align to TRBD2. Germline CDR1 reads SEHNR; CDR2 reads FQNEAQ (reference sequence). The junction had 6 bases not matched to a gene; V was cut back by 4 bases and J by 9 bases. The CDR3 contains 16 residues. The CDR3 spells CASSYGLAGGPWELFF. CDR3 coding DNA: TGTGCCAGCAGCTATGGACTAGCGGGAGGGCCTTGGGAGCTGTTTTTT.

In its sample, this clone was seen a few times. The chain links TRBV18 to TRBJ1-3; D unclear. Germline-derived CDR1 and CDR2 are KGHSH and LQKENI. Between the trimmed V and J ends, which lost 1 base and 5 bases, there was a span of 12 bases. The CDR3 length is 15 residues. CDR3 amino acids: CASSPLGVPRNTIYF. Here the CDR3 DNA reads TGTGCCAGCTCACCACTCGGGGTTCCCAGAAACACCATATATTTT.

V gene TRBV6-1 combines with J gene TRBJ2-3, with D possibly matching TRBD2 (6 bases). This CDR3 has 15 amino acids. CDR1 MNHNS and CDR2 SASEGT come from the germline V gene. Trimming stripped 8 bases from V and 0 bases from J, with 15 bases between. CDR3 coding DNA: TGTGCCAGCGGAGGGACCGTCATTAGCACAGATACGCAGTATTTT. Its protein is CASGGTVISTDTQYF.

This chain links TRBV11-1 with TRBJ2-5; perhaps TRBD1 as D (6 bases). The CDR3 extends over 16 amino acids. CDR1 is SGHAT, CDR2 FQDESV, per germline (reference sequence). V lost 5 bases and J lost 4, with 20 bases in between. CDR3 amino acids: CASSGSGVSLVETQYF. CDR3 nucleotide sequence: TGTGCCAGCAGCGGATCAGGGGTGTCCCTTGTAGAGACCCAGTACTTC.

This sequence joins TRBV5-1 and TRBJ1-4; TRBD1 might be the D (5 bases). Trimming took 0 bases from V and 5 from J, leaving 11 bases between them. Germline values: CDR1 SGHRS, CDR2 YFSETQ. The CDR3 has 15 residues. CDR3 DNA: TGCGCCAGCAGCTTGGCCGGGGGGATAAATGAAAAACTGTTTTTT. Protein product: CASSLAGGINEKLFF.

This chain links TRBV13 with TRBJ2-7, with a tentative D call TRBD1 (5 bases). Trimming removed 4 bases from V and 4 bases from J, with 14 bases in between. CDR3 length: 14 residues. Germline lookup yields CDR1 PRHDT and CDR2 FYEKMQ (reference sequence). Here the CDR3 DNA reads TGTGCCAGCAGCTCACAGGTAATCCCTTACGAGCAGTACTTC. Translating gives CASSSQVIPYEQYF.

V gene TRBV5-1 combines with J gene TRBJ2-5; 8 nucleotides agree with TRBD2. Judging by the DNA end, TRBJ2-7 fits better; the J call may be wrong. Germline V gene sequence: CDR1 SGHRS, CDR2 YFSETQ. The CDR3 loop spans 15 amino acids. The CDR3 sequence is CASSLVLAASYEQYF. The CDR3 region has the DNA TGCGCCAGCAGCTTGGTACTAGCGGCCTCCTACGAGCAGTACTTC.

A single count supports this clone. The V gene is TRBV5-1, the J gene TRBJ2-5; 9 bases are shared with TRBD2. The V segment lost 0 bases and the J segment 3 bases; nucleotides outside the gene matches: 3. The CDR3 covers 15 residues. Germline CDR1 reads SGHRS; CDR2 reads YFSETQ. The CDR3 sequence is CASSLVLAGKETQYF. Written as DNA, the CDR3 is TGCGCCAGCAGCTTGGTACTAGCGGGTAAAGAGACCCAGTACTTC.

J is TRBJ2-7 and V is TRBV5-6; D is possibly TRBD2 (5 bases). There are 11 residues in the CDR3. Trimming stripped 9 bases from V and 3 bases from J, with 10 bases between. Germline V gene lookup returns CDR1 SGHDT and CDR2 YYEEEE. CDR3 DNA: TGTGCCACCTCCGCGGGCTACGAGCAGTACTTC. This gives the protein CATSAGYEQYF.